This T cell receptor (beta chain) comes out of a study of T cells in Graves' hyperthyroidism and ophthalmopathy. TCR beta CDR3 region amplification was performed from RNA transcripts. First-round RT-PCR of the TCR CDR3 relied on the HTBI primer set. One entry per CDR3 protein, called by TCRdb with MiXCR from the multiplex PCR reads. Among over 350,000 distinct CDR3 sequences, roughly 14% were seen once, and the ten largest hold about 13%. Ophthalmopathy patients had moderate-to-severe active disease, CAS ≥3, NOSPECS ≥4, and disease duration under 3 months. Fresh peripheral blood, under 13 ml, yielded the PBMCs. Whole-study results and caveats: Most thyroid clonotypes that were expanded above 0.001 also turned up in blood.

In this sample, this clonotype turned up many times. Its antigen is not identified. Germline CDR1 KGHSH, CDR2 LQKENI. This CDR3 is built from 13 residues. V lost 4 bases and J lost 3, with 9 bases in between. The sequence came from a man aged 18-30 years with Graves' ophthalmopathy. Sequencing was carried out using blood. This sequence joins TRBV18 and TRBJ2-5; a weak D match, TRBD2 (6 bases). As DNA, the CDR3 is TGTGCCAGCTCACGCAGACTAGAAGAGACCCAGTACTTC. Protein sequence: CASSRRLEETQYF.